Here is one T cell receptor beta chain with its context. Germline V gene data show CDR1 as SNHLY and CDR2 as FYNNEI. The V end was cut by 2 bases, the J end by 7 bases, with 9 bases between. This CDR3 spans 12 amino acids. These data belong to a study of T cell changes during pregnancy in multiple sclerosis. This table comes from immunoSEQ multiplex PCR, and its TCRdb copy is limited to in-frame clones, with some not included. The table lists fewer than 130,000 clones, roughly nine tenths of them singletons. This TCR came from a female donor with multiple sclerosis, enrolled in a pregnancy study. This material consisted of peripheral blood, taken after pregnancy. The gene calls are TRBV2 and TRBJ2-7, with D hard to call. This CDR3 is CASSEFTLEQYF. The CDR3 nucleotides read TGTGCCAGCAGTGAATTTACATTGGAGCAGTACTTC. The variable domain in full, completed from reference TRBV2 and TRBJ2-7, reads EPEVTQTPSHQVTQMGQEVILRCVPISNHLYFYWYRQILGQKVEFLVSFYNNEISEKSEIFDDQFSVERPDGSNFTLKIRSTKLEDSAMYFCASSEFTLEQYFGPGTRLTVT.